This T cell receptor beta chain was profiled in a study of technical replicates of blood from several donors. The CDR3 consists of 15 residues. The V end was cut by 0 bases, the J end by 0 bases, with 9 bases between. The V gene's germline CDR1 is GTSNPN and CDR2 SVGIG (reference sequence). Method: immunoSEQ multiplex PCR; TCRdb's copy keeps in-frame clones and lacks some. The table records 55,000 to 75,000 clones, about 94% of them present only once. The chain carries TRBV30 and TRBJ2-1, with D unresolved. The TCR was taken from a human donor in good health. Sequencing was performed on T cells isolated from PBMCs. The CDR3 sequence is CAWSVEKVSYNEQFF. The CDR3 nucleotides read TGTGCCTGGAGTGTGGAGAAGGTCTCCTACAATGAGCAGTTCTTC.